Listed here are 3 T cell receptor beta chains from one sample, sequenced in a study of blood T cell repertoires in COVID-19 (TCRdb year 2020). Receptors were amplified or captured by the immunoSEQ multiplex PCR assay. The source is immuneACCESS, and TCRdb retained only in-frame sequences with V and J called. Part of the clones is not carried over; for the studies checked, unresolved V genes explain less than half of this, and the remainder is unexplained. The sample records some 190,000 clones, 84% of which are singletons. The ten largest account for 4.5% to 5.5% of the sample. Sequenced material: peripheral blood. The receptors stem from a woman in her 70s with active or convalescent COVID-19.

The rearrangement joins TRBV9 to TRBJ1-6, with D tentatively TRBD1 (6 bases). This CDR3 is 17 amino acids long. The V gene lost 0 bases and the J gene lost 0 bases, with 10 bases spanning the gap. Per germline, CDR1 SGDLS and CDR2 YYNGEE. This chain's CDR3 is CASSVAGANSYNSPLHF. Here the CDR3 DNA reads TGTGCCAGCAGCGTAGCAGGGGCCAACTCCTATAATTCACCCCTCCACTTT.

V usage is TRBV5-1 and J usage is TRBJ1-1; D gene unclear. Looked up from germline, CDR1 is SGHRS and CDR2 is YFSETQ. The V gene lost 5 bases and the J gene lost 3 bases, with 14 bases spanning the gap. The CDR3 has 14 residues. CDR3 in DNA: TGCGCCAGCAGGGCTGGAGGATTGTACACTGAAGCTTTCTTT. Translation gives CASRAGGLYTEAFF.

This chain links TRBV11-2 with TRBJ2-2, with D unclear. This CDR3 is 12 amino acids long. Trimming shortened V by 1 base and J by 7 bases, and 4 bases separated the two germline ends. CDR1 and CDR2 (germline): SGHAT, FQNNGV. The CDR3 is CASSLGLGELFF. The DNA for the CDR3 is TGTGCCAGCAGCTTAGGGCTCGGGGAGCTGTTTTTT.